The 14 T cell receptor beta chains given below trace back to one sample, sequenced in a study of CD8+ T cells in alopecia areata. Following extraction, RNA underwent reverse transcription to cDNA, which served as the sequencing template. The assay was immunoSEQ multiplex PCR, and TCRdb's table has in-frame clones only and misses some. The sample holds 110,000 or so clones, about 60% seen once. The sample consisted of NKG2D-low CD8+ T cells sorted from blood. All receptors come from a human donor with alopecia areata.

This sequence joins TRBV27 and TRBJ1-1, with no clear D. The length of the CDR3 is 13 residues. Germline-derived CDR1 and CDR2 are MNHEY and SMNVEV (reference sequence). V shed 3 bases and J shed 5 bases, with 10 bases lying between them. The CDR3: CASSLGPGTEAFF. The DNA for the CDR3 is TGTGCCAGCAGTTTGGGTCCGGGAACTGAAGCTTTCTTT.

This clone was recorded a few times. The J gene is TRBJ1-2, the V gene TRBV10-3; TRBD1 is a possible D gene (6 bases). Germline V gene sequence: CDR1 ENHRY, CDR2 SYGVKD. Trimming shortened V by 0 bases and J by 7 bases, and 18 bases separated the two germline ends. There are 16 residues in the CDR3. CDR3 residues: CAISESKGEQLSGYTF. The CDR3 DNA follows: TGTGCCATCAGTGAGTCGAAGGGGGAACAGCTCTCTGGCTACACCTTC.

The DNA for the CDR3 is TGTGCCAGCAGCTTAGGACGGTCCTCTGGGGCCAACGTCCTGACTTTC. This gives the protein CASSLGRSSGANVLTF. The chain uses TRBV7-9 and TRBJ2-6; D uncertain. The CDR3 is 16 amino acids. CDR1 is SEHNR and CDR2 is FQNEAQ in the germline V gene (reference sequence). V lost 1 base, J lost 0 bases, and 7 bases lay in between.

The V call is TRBV2, the J call TRBJ2-7, with TRBD2 matching 7 bases. CDR1 and CDR2 (germline): SNHLY, FYNNEI. V shed 8 bases and J 3 bases; nucleotides not matched to a gene: 1. There are 11 residues in the CDR3. The CDR3 here is CASLAVYEQYF. CDR3 nucleotides: TGTGCCAGCCTAGCGGTCTACGAGCAGTACTTC.

This chain joins TRBV27 and TRBJ2-1; D gene uncertain. V was trimmed by 3 bases and J by 5 bases, leaving 8 bases between them. The CDR3 sequence is 13 residues long. CDR1 is MNHEY and CDR2 is SMNVEV in the germline V gene (reference sequence). The CDR3 bases are TGTGCCAGCAGTTTGGGTCGAAACAATGAGCAGTTCTTC. It is translated as CASSLGRNNEQFF.

This clone was counted a few times. The chain employs TRBV2 and TRBJ2-7; no firm D call. This CDR3 has 11 residues. The V gene's germline CDR1 is SNHLY and CDR2 FYNNEI. V shed 3 bases and J shed 11 bases, with 11 bases lying between them. Here the CDR3 DNA reads TGTGCCAGCAGTGACCGCCTAGTGAAGTACTTC. As protein: CASSDRLVKYF.

This chain joins TRBV5-6 and TRBJ2-7; D is possibly TRBD1 (5 bases). The germline V and J ends were trimmed by 1 base and 6 bases, with 8 bases remaining between them. There are 12 residues in the CDR3. The germline CDR1 and CDR2 sequences are SGHDT and YYEEEE. CDR3 in amino acids: CASSLSRAEQYF. In nucleotides, the CDR3 is TGTGCCAGCAGCTTGTCCAGGGCCGAGCAGTACTTC.

This clone was seen a few times. The J gene is TRBJ2-2, the V gene TRBV29-1; no clear D gene. With 7 bases removed from V and 0 bases from J, the gap between germline ends came to 9 bases. The CDR3 spans 13 residues. The germline gives CDR1 SQVTM, CDR2 ANQGSEA. The CDR3 reads CSGRSANTGELFF. CDR3 DNA sequence: TGCAGCGGGCGGAGCGCGAACACCGGGGAGCTGTTTTTT.

V gene TRBV25-1 combines with J gene TRBJ1-2; unclear D gene. Trimming took off 6 bases at V and 3 bases at J, with 11 bases between the two ends. CDR3 size: 13 residues. Germline assignment: CDR1 MGHDK and CDR2 SYGVNS. The CDR3 region has the DNA TGTGCCAGCAGCGACGTAGTAGACTATGGCTACACCTTC. It yields the protein CASSDVVDYGYTF.

This clone has only a few counts. Written as DNA, the CDR3 is TGCGCCAGCAGTCGTCTGGGGCACTACGAGCAGTACTTC. Translation gives CASSRLGHYEQYF. This chain uses TRBV23-1 with TRBJ2-7; D might be TRBD1 (5 bases). TRBV23-1 is given ORF status, its function remaining uncertain. With 4 bases removed from V and 3 bases from J, the gap between germline ends came to 10 bases. The CDR3 has 13 amino acids.

The chain couples TRBV7-9 to TRBJ1-1; maybe TRBD1 (5 bases). Germline CDR1 and CDR2: SEHNR and FQNEAQ (reference sequence). V gave up 5 bases and J gave up 2 bases, with 12 bases separating them. This CDR3 contains 14 residues. This CDR3 reads CASSPGATNTEAFF. In DNA, the CDR3 is TGTGCCAGCAGCCCCGGGGCGACAAACACTGAAGCTTTCTTT. Using reference TRBV7-9 and TRBJ1-1 for the parts outside the CDR3, the full variable domain is DTGVSQNPRHKITKRGQNVTFRCDPISEHNRLYWYRQTLGQGPEFLTYFQNEAQLEKSRLLSDRFSAERPKGSFSTLEIQRTEQGDSAMYLCASSPGATNTEAFFGQGTRLTVV.

The rearrangement links TRBV13 to TRBJ2-7, with D unresolved. The V and J ends lost 0 bases and 4 bases respectively, with 4 bases between them. Germline V lookup: CDR1 PRHDT, CDR2 FYEKMQ (reference sequence). This CDR3 contains 12 residues. CDR3 residues: CASSLGQYEQYF. The DNA for the CDR3 is TGTGCCAGCAGCTTAGGACAATACGAGCAGTACTTC.

There are many counts of this clone. V gene TRBV25-1 combines with J gene TRBJ2-3, with D hard to call. The ends were cut back, 7 bases at V and 6 bases at J, with 8 bases in the middle. CDR3 length equals 11 residues. In germline, CDR1 is MGHDK, CDR2 SYGVNS. The CDR3 region is CASTFGDTQYF. CDR3 bases: TGTGCCAGCACATTCGGGGATACGCAGTATTTT.

A few counts support this clone. The rearrangement joins TRBV29-1 to TRBJ1-1, with a tentative D call TRBD1 (6 bases). Trimming stripped 0 bases from V and 4 bases from J, with 18 bases between. The germline gives CDR1 SQVTM, CDR2 ANQGSEA. The CDR3 is made up of 16 amino acids. The CDR3 is CSVEEETGGSSTEAFF. The CDR3 nucleotides are TGCAGCGTTGAAGAAGAAACGGGGGGCTCAAGCACTGAAGCTTTCTTT.